Each of the 10 T cell receptor beta chains below was sequenced from the same sample in a study of CD8 T cells in ankylosing spondylitis. Via MiXCR, TCRdb re-called the 5' RACE reads, giving one row per CDR3 protein. The table has 150,000 to 200,000 distinct CDR3 sequences, 25% to 35% seen once; the top ten hold 4.5% to 6%. The sequencing input was synovial fluid, either unsorted or a sorted T cell fraction (not recorded which). The receptors were gathered from a male donor with ankylosing spondylitis.

This clonotype was picked up one time. J is TRBJ2-2 and V is TRBV14; no firm D call. Germline CDR1 is SGHDN and CDR2 is FVKESK. There are 17 residues in the CDR3. Trimming took 0 bases from V and 4 from J, leaving 15 bases between them. CDR3 nucleotide sequence: TGTGCCAGCAGCCAAGAATTAAGGAGTTCCCTCACCGGGGAGCTGTTTTTT. It specifies CASSQELRSSLTGELFF. Full variable domain (rest looked up from reference TRBV14 and TRBJ2-2): EAGVTQFPSHSVIEKGQTVTLRCDPISGHDNLYWYRRVMGKEIKFLLHFVKESKQDESGMPNNRFLAERTGGTYSTLKVQPAELEDSGVYFCASSQELRSSLTGELFFGEGSRLTVL.

This clonotype appeared many times. V is TRBV29-1 and J is TRBJ2-7; D tentatively fits TRBD1 or TRBD2 (5 bases each). The CDR3 runs to 13 residues. V was cut by 5 bases and J by 2 bases, with 13 bases left in between. Germline CDR1 is SQVTM and CDR2 is ANQGSEA. CDR3 in amino acids: CSVSRDGAYEQYF. In DNA form, the CDR3 reads TGCAGCGTTAGCCGGGACGGGGCCTACGAGCAGTACTTC.

This clonotype was recorded a few times. The chain joins TRBV2 to TRBJ1-2; no clear D gene. Between the trimmed V and J ends, which lost 4 bases and 4 bases, there was a span of 13 bases. CDR3 length: 14 amino acids. Germline CDR1 reads SNHLY; CDR2 reads FYNNEI. The chain's CDR3 is CASSVESGPYGYTF. DNA for the CDR3: TGTGCCAGCAGTGTAGAATCTGGGCCCTATGGCTACACCTTC.

This clonotype has just a few counts. This rearrangement joins TRBV5-1 to TRBJ2-3; possible D gene TRBD1, 6 bases. CDR1 is SGHRS, CDR2 YFSETQ, per germline. Trimming shortened V by 5 bases and J by 4 bases, and 14 bases separated the two germline ends. This CDR3 contains 14 residues. The CDR3 reads CASRLQGPPDTQYF. CDR3 in DNA: TGCGCCAGCAGGTTACAGGGTCCCCCAGATACGCAGTATTTT.

This clonotype was counted a few times. V is TRBV6-1 and J is TRBJ1-2; D gene ambiguous. The germline V gene has CDR1 MNHNS and CDR2 SASEGT. The CDR3 is 13 residues long. V was clipped by 2 bases and J by 8 bases, with 12 bases between them. The CDR3 DNA follows: TGTGCCAGCAGTGAACTGCCCAGACCGGGCTACACCTTC. Protein sequence: CASSELPRPGYTF.

This clonotype was detected ten times or more. The V and J genes are TRBV18 and TRBJ1-6, with 11 bases matching TRBD1. CDR3 length: 16 residues. The ends lost 6 bases at V and 7 bases at J; junction bases unmatched: 8. CDR1 and CDR2 from the germline V gene are KGHSH and LQKENI. The CDR3 nucleotides read TGTGCCAGCTCGTCCGGGACAGGGGGAAGGAATTCACCCCTCCACTTT. This sequence encodes CASSSGTGGRNSPLHF.

This clonotype appeared a few times. This sequence joins TRBV7-9 and TRBJ1-1; D is ambiguous. V was pared by 4 bases and J by 1 base, with 16 bases between. CDR3 length: 16 residues. Germline V gene sequence: CDR1 SEHNR, CDR2 FQNEAQ (reference sequence). The CDR3 loop reads CASSSVAGFWNTEAFF. The CDR3 DNA is TGTGCCAGCAGCTCAGTGGCGGGTTTTTGGAACACTGAAGCTTTCTTT.

The gene calls are TRBV11-3 and TRBJ2-1, with 12 bases lining up with TRBD2. Per germline, CDR1 SGHNT and CDR2 YENEEA. J lost 6 bases, V lost 3 bases, and 3 bases had no gene match. The CDR3 sequence is 15 residues long. The CDR3 region has the DNA TGTGCCAGCAGCTTGCTAGCGGGGGGGGTCAATGAGCAGTTCTTC. Amino acid sequence: CASSLLAGGVNEQFF.

This CDR3 reads CASSWGGVEANYGYTF. DNA for the CDR3: TGTGCCAGCAGCTGGGGCGGAGTTGAAGCTAACTATGGCTACACCTTC. The chain combines TRBV5-4 with TRBJ1-2, with TRBD1 as a possible D gene (5 bases). CDR1 SGHNT and CDR2 YYREEE come from the germline V gene (reference sequence). The CDR3 has 16 residues. Trimming left V 3 bases short and J 0 bases short, with 15 bases between.

The V and J genes are TRBV5-5 and TRBJ2-7; tentative D call: TRBD1 (6 bases). CDR1 and CDR2 (germline): SGHKS, YYEKEE (reference sequence). CDR3 length: 16 amino acids. V was shortened by 5 bases and J by 6 bases, with 24 bases between the two germline ends. The CDR3 protein is CASRIGLGTKGLEQYF. The CDR3 nucleotides read TGTGCCAGCAGAATAGGACTCGGGACAAAAGGGCTCGAGCAGTACTTC. Full variable domain (missing parts from reference TRBV5-5 and TRBJ2-7): DAGVTQSPTHLIKTRGQQVTLRCSPISGHKSVSWYQQVLGQGPQFIFQYYEKEERGRGNFPDRFSARQFPNYSSELNVNALLLGDSALYLCASRIGLGTKGLEQYFGPGTRLTVT.